This T cell receptor beta chain was obtained from a study of control samples from healthy donors and cancer patients. Assay: immunoSEQ multiplex PCR; the TCRdb copy retains only in-frame clones and omits some. This sample has approximately 69,000 clones, with roughly 89% found just once. This CDR3 is built from 15 residues. The germline V and J ends were trimmed by 2 bases and 2 bases, with 12 bases remaining between them. Per germline, CDR1 MNHEY and CDR2 SVGEGT. The sample holds a few counts of this clone. This receptor was taken from a man between 60 and 75 years old with colorectal cancer. This sequence joins TRBV6-2 or TRBV6-3 and TRBJ1-1; no clear D gene. The sequenced material came from PBMCs. In DNA, the CDR3 is TGTGCCAGCAGTTACGCGGGGTGGGTAAACACTGAAGCTTTCTTT. It encodes CASSYAGWVNTEAFF.